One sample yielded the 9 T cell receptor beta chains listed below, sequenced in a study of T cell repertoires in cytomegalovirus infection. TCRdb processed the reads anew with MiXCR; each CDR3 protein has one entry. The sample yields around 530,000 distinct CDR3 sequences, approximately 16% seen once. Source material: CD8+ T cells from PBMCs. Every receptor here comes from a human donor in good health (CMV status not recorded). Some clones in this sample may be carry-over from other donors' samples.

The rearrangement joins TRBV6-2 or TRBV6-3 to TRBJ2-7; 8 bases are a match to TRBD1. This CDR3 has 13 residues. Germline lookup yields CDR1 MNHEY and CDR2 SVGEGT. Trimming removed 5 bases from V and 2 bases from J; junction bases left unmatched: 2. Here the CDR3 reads CASSHRGTYEQYF. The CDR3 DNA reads TGTGCCAGCAGTCACAGGGGGACCTACGAGCAGTACTTC.

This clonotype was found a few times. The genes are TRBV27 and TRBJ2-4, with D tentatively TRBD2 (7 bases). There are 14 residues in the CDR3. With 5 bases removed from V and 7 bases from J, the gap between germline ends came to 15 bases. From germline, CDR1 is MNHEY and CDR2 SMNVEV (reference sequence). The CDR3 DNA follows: TGTGCCAGCAGTCTGGAGGGGGGGGGGAACATTCAGTACTTC. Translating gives CASSLEGGGNIQYF.

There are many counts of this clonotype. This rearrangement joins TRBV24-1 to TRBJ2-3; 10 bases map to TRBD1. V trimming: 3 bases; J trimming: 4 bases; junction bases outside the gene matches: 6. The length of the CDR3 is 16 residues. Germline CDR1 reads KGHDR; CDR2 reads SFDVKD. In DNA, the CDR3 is TGTGCCACCAGTGATACCCCGGGACAGGGGCCAGATACGCAGTATTTT. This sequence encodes CATSDTPGQGPDTQYF.

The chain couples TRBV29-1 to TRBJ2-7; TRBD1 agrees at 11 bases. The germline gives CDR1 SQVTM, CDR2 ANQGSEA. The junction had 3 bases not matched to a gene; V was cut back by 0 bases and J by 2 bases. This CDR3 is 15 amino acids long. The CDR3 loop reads CSVEDGTGGTYEQYF. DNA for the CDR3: TGCAGCGTTGAAGACGGGACAGGGGGGACCTACGAGCAGTACTTC.

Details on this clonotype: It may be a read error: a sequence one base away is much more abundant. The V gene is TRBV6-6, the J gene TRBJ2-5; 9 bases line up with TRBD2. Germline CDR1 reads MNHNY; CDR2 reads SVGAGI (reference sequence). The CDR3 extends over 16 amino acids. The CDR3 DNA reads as TGTGCCAGCAGCTTATCGACTAGCGGATTTAAAGAGACCCAGTGCTTC. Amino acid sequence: CASSLSTSGFKETQCF.

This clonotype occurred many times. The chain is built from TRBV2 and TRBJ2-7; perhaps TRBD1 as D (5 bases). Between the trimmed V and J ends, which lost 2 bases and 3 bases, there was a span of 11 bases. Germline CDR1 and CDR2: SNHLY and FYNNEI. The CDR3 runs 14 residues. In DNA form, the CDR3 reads TGTGCCAGCAGTGAAACAGGTTGGGACTACGAGCAGTACTTC. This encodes CASSETGWDYEQYF. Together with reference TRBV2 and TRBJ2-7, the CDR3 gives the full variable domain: EPEVTQTPSHQVTQMGQEVILRCVPISNHLYFYWYRQILGQKVEFLVSFYNNEISEKSEIFDDQFSVERPDGSNFTLKIRSTKLEDSAMYFCASSETGWDYEQYFGPGTRLTVT.

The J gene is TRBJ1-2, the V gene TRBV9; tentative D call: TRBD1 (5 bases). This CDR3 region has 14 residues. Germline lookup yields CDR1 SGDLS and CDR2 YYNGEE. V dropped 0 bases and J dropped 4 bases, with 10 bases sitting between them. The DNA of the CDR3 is TGTGCCAGCAGCGTAGGTGGGGGAGGCTATGGCTACACCTTC. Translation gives CASSVGGGGYGYTF.

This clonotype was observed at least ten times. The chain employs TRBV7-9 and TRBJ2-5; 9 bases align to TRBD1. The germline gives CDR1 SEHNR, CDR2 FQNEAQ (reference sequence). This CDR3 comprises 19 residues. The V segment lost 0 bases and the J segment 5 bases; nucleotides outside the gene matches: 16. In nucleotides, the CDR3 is TGTGCCAGCAGCTTAGCTATCGTCTCGACAGGGGGTACTATGGAGACCCAGTACTTC. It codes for CASSLAIVSTGGTMETQYF.

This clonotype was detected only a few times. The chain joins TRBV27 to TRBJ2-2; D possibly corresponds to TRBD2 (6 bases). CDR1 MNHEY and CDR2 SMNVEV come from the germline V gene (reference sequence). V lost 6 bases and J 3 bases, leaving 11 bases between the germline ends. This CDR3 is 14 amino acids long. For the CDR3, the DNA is TGTGCCAGCAGCTGGGCGGGGTACACCGGGGAGCTGTTTTTT. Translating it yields CASSWAGYTGELFF.